A single sample gave rise to the 13 T cell receptor beta chains below, sequenced in a study of control samples from healthy donors and cancer patients. Sequencing was performed with immunoSEQ multiplex PCR; in TCRdb, only in-frame clones are kept and a portion is missing. Found here are about 190,000 clones, 80% to 95% of them singletons; the top ten hold roughly 1.5%. Sequences were obtained from blood. The receptor source for this set is a man aged 18 to 29 in good health.

The J gene is TRBJ1-2, the V gene TRBV30; D unclear. This CDR3 has 12 amino acids. Trimming took off 1 base at V and 1 base at J, with 4 bases between the two ends. Germline-derived CDR1 and CDR2 are GTSNPN and SVGIG (reference sequence). CDR3 nucleotides: TGTGCCTGGAGTGGGGTTAACTATGGCTACACCTTC. This gives the protein CAWSGVNYGYTF.

This clone came up once. The J gene is TRBJ1-4, the V gene TRBV6-5, with a weak D call TRBD1 (6 bases). The V end was cut by 5 bases, the J end by 8 bases, with 18 bases between. The V gene's germline CDR1 is MNHEY and CDR2 SVGAGI. CDR3 length: 15 amino acids. Written as DNA, the CDR3 is TGTGCCAGCAGTACCAAACTCACCGGGACAGAAAAACTGTTTTTT. Translation: CASSTKLTGTEKLFF.

Regarding this clone: The same CDR3 also results from other DNA sequences found in this sample. The J gene is TRBJ2-2, the V gene TRBV12-3 or TRBV12-4; either TRBD1 or TRBD2 may fit D (5 bases each). The CDR3 runs 13 residues. With 3 bases removed from V and 6 bases from J, the gap between germline ends came to 8 bases. This CDR3 reads CASSLGRAGELFF. Written as DNA, the CDR3 is TGTGCCAGCAGTTTGGGGCGGGCCGGGGAGCTGTTTTTT.

Comment on this clone: Other DNA variants within this sample encode the same CDR3. This chain links TRBV5-1 with TRBJ2-7, with D tentatively TRBD1 (6 bases). The CDR3 is 13 amino acids. V was cut by 0 bases and J by 4 bases, with 8 bases left in between. Germline lookup yields CDR1 SGHRS and CDR2 YFSETQ. The CDR3 DNA reads as TGCGCCAGCAGCTTGGAACAGGGATACGAGCAGTACTTC. Its translation: CASSLEQGYEQYF. The full variable domain, rest sourced from reference TRBV5-1 and TRBJ2-7, is KAGVTQTPRYLIKTRGQQVTLSCSPISGHRSVSWYQQTPGQGLQFLFEYFSETQRNKGNFPGRFSGRQFSNSRSEMNVSTLELGDSALYLCASSLEQGYEQYFGPGTRLTVT.

This chain connects TRBV27 to TRBJ1-1, with TRBD1 matching over 11 bases. J gave up 1 base and V 3 bases, and 10 bases lay outside the gene matches. The CDR3 is 18 residues long. Germline values: CDR1 MNHEY, CDR2 SMNVEV (reference sequence). CDR3 sequence: CASSFRMGQGGRNTEAFF. The CDR3 DNA sequence: TGTGCCAGCAGTTTCCGCATGGGACAGGGGGGAAGGAACACTGAAGCTTTCTTT.

This clone was seen more than once but under ten times. This rearrangement joins TRBV9 to TRBJ2-7; D perhaps matches TRBD2 (5 bases). Germline assignment: CDR1 SGDLS and CDR2 YYNGEE. The CDR3 length is 14 residues. The V gene lost 4 bases and the J gene lost 3 bases, with 14 bases spanning the gap. The CDR3 nucleotides read TGTGCCAGCAGCCCCCGGGAAAGGGACTACGAGCAGTACTTC. As protein: CASSPRERDYEQYF.

The gene calls are TRBV7-9 and TRBJ2-1, with D maybe TRBD2 (5 bases). Deletions cut 3 bases from V and 6 bases from J, with 12 bases between. CDR1 is SEHNR, CDR2 FQNEAQ, per germline (reference sequence). This CDR3 comprises 14 residues. In DNA form, the CDR3 reads TGTGCCAGCAGCTTGCTCTTGACTATCAATGAGCAGTTCTTC. This codes for CASSLLLTINEQFF.

The genes are TRBV7-8 and TRBJ1-2, with D tentatively TRBD1 (6 bases). CDR1 SGHVS and CDR2 FQNEAQ come from the germline V gene. This CDR3 comprises 18 residues. The germline V and J ends were trimmed by 5 bases and 3 bases, with 25 bases remaining between them. CDR3 in amino acids: CASSARSKGADSHYGYTF. In DNA, the CDR3 is TGTGCCAGCAGCGCCAGAAGCAAGGGTGCGGACAGTCACTATGGCTACACCTTC.

The chain carries TRBV6-5 and TRBJ2-7; 7 bases match TRBD1. With 5 bases clipped from V and 3 bases from J, the junction kept 7 bases outside the gene matches. The CDR3 has 14 residues. The germline V gene encodes CDR1 MNHEY and CDR2 SVGAGI. This chain's CDR3 is CASSRTGDSYEQYF. DNA for the CDR3: TGTGCCAGCAGTCGCACAGGGGACAGCTACGAGCAGTACTTC.

V usage is TRBV11-1 and J usage is TRBJ2-3, with D tentatively TRBD2 (5 bases). The V and J ends lost 1 base and 6 bases respectively, with 5 bases between them. Germline CDR1 SGHAT, CDR2 FQDESV (reference sequence). CDR3 size: 12 residues. CDR3 amino acids: CASSLERDTQYF. CDR3 nucleotides: TGTGCCAGCAGCTTAGAGCGGGATACGCAGTATTTT.

The chain couples TRBV6-4 to TRBJ2-2; no firm D call. The germline V and J ends were trimmed by 0 bases and 4 bases, with 3 bases remaining between them. Germline CDR1 is MRHNA and CDR2 is SNTAGT. The CDR3 is made up of 13 amino acids. The CDR3 coding sequence is TGTGCCAGCAGTGACTCTAGCACCGGGGAGCTGTTTTTT. It is translated as CASSDSSTGELFF.

The chain joins TRBV10-3 to TRBJ1-6, with a possible D match to TRBD1 (6 bases). Trimming stripped 4 bases from V and 8 bases from J, with 18 bases between. The germline gives CDR1 ENHRY, CDR2 SYGVKD. The CDR3 length is 16 residues. As DNA, the CDR3 is TGTGCCATCAGTGGGGTAGGGGGGGCAGGTGATTCACCCCTCCACTTT. Protein sequence: CAISGVGGAGDSPLHF.

This chain joins TRBV11-2 and TRBJ2-6, with D perhaps given as TRBD1 or TRBD2 (5 bases each). CDR1 and CDR2 (germline): SGHAT, FQNNGV. The length of the CDR3 is 19 residues. V was pared by 2 bases and J by 1 base, with 18 bases between. CDR3 sequence (DNA): TGTGCCAGCAGCTTACGACTTACGGGGCACCCATCTGGGGCCAACGTCCTGACTTTC. Translating gives CASSLRLTGHPSGANVLTF.